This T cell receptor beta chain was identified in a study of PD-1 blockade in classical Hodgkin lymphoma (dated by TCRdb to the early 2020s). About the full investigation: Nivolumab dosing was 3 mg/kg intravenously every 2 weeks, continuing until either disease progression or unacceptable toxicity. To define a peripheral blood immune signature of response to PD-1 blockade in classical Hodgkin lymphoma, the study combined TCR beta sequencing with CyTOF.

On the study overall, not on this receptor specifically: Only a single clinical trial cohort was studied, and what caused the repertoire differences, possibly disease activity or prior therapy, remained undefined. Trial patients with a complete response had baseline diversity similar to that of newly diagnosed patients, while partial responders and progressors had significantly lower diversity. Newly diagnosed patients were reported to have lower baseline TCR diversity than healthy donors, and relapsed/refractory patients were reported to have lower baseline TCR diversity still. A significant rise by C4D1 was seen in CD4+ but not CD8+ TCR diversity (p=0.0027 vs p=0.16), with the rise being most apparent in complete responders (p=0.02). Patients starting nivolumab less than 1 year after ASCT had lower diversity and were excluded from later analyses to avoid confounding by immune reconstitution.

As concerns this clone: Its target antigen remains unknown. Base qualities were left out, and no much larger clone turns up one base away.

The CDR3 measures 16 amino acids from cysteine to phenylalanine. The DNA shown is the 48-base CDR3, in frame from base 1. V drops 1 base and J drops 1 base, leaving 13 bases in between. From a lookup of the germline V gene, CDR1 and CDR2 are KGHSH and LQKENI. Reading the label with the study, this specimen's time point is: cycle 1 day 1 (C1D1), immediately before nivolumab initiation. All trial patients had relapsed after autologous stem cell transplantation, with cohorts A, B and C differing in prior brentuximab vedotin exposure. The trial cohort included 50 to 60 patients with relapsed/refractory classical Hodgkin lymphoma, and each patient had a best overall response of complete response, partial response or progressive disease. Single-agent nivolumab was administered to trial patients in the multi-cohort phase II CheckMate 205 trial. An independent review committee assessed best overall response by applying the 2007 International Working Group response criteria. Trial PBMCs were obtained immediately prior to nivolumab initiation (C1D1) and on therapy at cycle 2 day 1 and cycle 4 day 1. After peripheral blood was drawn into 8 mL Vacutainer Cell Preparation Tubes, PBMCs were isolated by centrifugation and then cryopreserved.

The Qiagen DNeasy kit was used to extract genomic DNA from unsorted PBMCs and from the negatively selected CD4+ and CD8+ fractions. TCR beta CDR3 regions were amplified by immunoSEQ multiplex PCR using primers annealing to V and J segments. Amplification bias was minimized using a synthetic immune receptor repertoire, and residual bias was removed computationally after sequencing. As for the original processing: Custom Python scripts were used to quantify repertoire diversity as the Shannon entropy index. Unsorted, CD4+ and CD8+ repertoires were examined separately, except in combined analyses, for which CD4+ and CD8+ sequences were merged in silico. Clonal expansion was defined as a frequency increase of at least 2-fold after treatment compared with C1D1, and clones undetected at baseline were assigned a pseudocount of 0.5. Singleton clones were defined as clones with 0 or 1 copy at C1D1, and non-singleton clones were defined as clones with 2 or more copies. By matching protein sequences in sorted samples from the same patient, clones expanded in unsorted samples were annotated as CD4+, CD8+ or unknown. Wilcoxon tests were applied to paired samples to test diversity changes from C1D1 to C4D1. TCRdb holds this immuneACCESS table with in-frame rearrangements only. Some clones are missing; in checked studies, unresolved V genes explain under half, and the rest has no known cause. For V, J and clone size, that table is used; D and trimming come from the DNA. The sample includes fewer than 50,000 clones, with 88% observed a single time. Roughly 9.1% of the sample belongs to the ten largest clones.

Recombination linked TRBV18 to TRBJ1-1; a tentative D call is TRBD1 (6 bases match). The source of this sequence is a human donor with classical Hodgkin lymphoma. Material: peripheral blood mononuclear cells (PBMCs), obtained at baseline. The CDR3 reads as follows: CASSPRQGSRNTEAFF. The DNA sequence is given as TGTGCCAGCTCACCACGTCAGGGGTCAAGGAACACTGAAGCTTTCTTT.